One sample yielded the 13 T cell receptor beta chains listed below, sequenced in a study of early T cells in non-severe SARS-CoV-2 infection. TCRdb itself ran the 5' RACE reads through MiXCR, one entry per CDR3 protein. The sample carries around 83,000 distinct CDR3 sequences, more than 9% recorded once. This material consisted of whole blood, taken at baseline. The receptor source for this set is an adult who was a healthcare worker with PCR-confirmed SARS-CoV-2 infection or an uninfected control (not recorded which).

The J gene is TRBJ2-6, the V gene TRBV29-1; D not resolved. CDR1 and CDR2 from the germline V gene are SQVTM and ANQGSEA. The V and J ends lost 4 bases and 0 bases respectively, with 4 bases between them. There are 13 residues in the CDR3. The CDR3 nucleotides read TGCAGCGTTGCCAGCTCTGGGGCCAACGTCCTGACTTTC. It translates to CSVASSGANVLTF.

V is TRBV18 and J is TRBJ2-2; D may be TRBD2 (6 bases). Trimming shortened V by 4 bases and J by 2 bases, and 14 bases separated the two germline ends. Germline lookup yields CDR1 KGHSH and CDR2 LQKENI. CDR3 size: 16 residues. Written as DNA, the CDR3 is TGTGCCAGCTCACTCCAGAGCGGGTATAACACCGGGGAGCTGTTTTTT. It yields the protein CASSLQSGYNTGELFF. Supplemented by reference TRBV18 and TRBJ2-2, the full variable domain reads NAGVMQNPRHLVRRRGQEARLRCSPMKGHSHVYWYRQLPEEGLKFMVYLQKENIIDESGMPKERFSAEFPKEGPSILRIQQVVRGDSAAYFCASSLQSGYNTGELFFGEGSRLTVL.

In its sample, this clonotype was seen many times. The chain is built from TRBV5-1 and TRBJ1-3, with 9 bases that match TRBD1. The CDR3 runs 17 residues. Germline values: CDR1 SGHRS, CDR2 YFSETQ. V lost 3 bases, J lost 0 bases, and 7 bases stayed unmatched. CDR3 DNA sequence: TGCGCCAGCAGCTACGGGACAGGGCCGAGCTCTGGAAACACCATATATTTT. Amino acids: CASSYGTGPSSGNTIYF. Drawing the rest from reference TRBV5-1 and TRBJ1-3, the complete variable domain is KAGVTQTPRYLIKTRGQQVTLSCSPISGHRSVSWYQQTPGQGLQFLFEYFSETQRNKGNFPGRFSGRQFSNSRSEMNVSTLELGDSALYLCASSYGTGPSSGNTIYFGEGSWLTVV.

This clonotype was detected ten times or more. This chain links TRBV27 with TRBJ2-5; TRBD1 matches 7 bases. Trimming removed 5 bases from V and 5 bases from J; junction bases left unmatched: 8. The germline CDR1 and CDR2 sequences are MNHEY and SMNVEV (reference sequence). This CDR3 is 14 amino acids long. The CDR3 nucleotides are TGTGCCAGCAGTCCGACAGGGTATGTGGAGACCCAGTACTTC. Translation: CASSPTGYVETQYF.

The chain is built from TRBV20-1 and TRBJ2-1; D possibly uses TRBD1 or TRBD2 (5 bases each). The CDR3 length is 12 residues. The germline V and J ends were trimmed by 2 bases and 8 bases, with 10 bases remaining between them. Germline values: CDR1 DFQATT, CDR2 SNEGSKA (reference sequence). The CDR3 DNA sequence: TGCAGTGCTAGATGGGGGAGAGATGAGCAGTTCTTC. Residues: CSARWGRDEQFF.

A word on this clonotype: A clone one base away is much larger, so this may be a read error. This CDR3 fails to terminate in the conserved phenylalanine or tryptophan, so it likely reflects a read error. This chain links TRBV5-6 with TRBJ2-1; D call uncertain. V was clipped by 5 bases and J by 4 bases, with 10 bases between them. In germline, CDR1 is SGHDT, CDR2 YYEEEE. CDR3 size: 13 residues. The DNA of the CDR3 is TGTGCCAGCAGGGTGAAAGGGTACAATGAGCAGTTCTCC. Translating gives CASRVKGYNEQFS.

This clonotype was picked up many times. The chain joins TRBV7-9 to TRBJ2-3; weak D call: TRBD2 (5 bases). The CDR3 is made up of 13 amino acids. The V gene lost 5 bases and the J gene lost 0 bases, with 6 bases spanning the gap. The germline V gene encodes CDR1 SEHNR and CDR2 FQNEAQ (reference sequence). Here the CDR3 DNA reads TGTGCCAGCAGCCGGACTAGCACAGATACGCAGTATTTT. Translation: CASSRTSTDTQYF. Based on the CDR3 plus reference TRBV7-9 and TRBJ2-3, the full variable domain is DTGVSQNPRHKITKRGQNVTFRCDPISEHNRLYWYRQTLGQGPEFLTYFQNEAQLEKSRLLSDRFSAERPKGSFSTLEIQRTEQGDSAMYLCASSRTSTDTQYFGPGTRLTVL.

This clonotype was counted a few times. The chain carries TRBV13 and TRBJ2-7, with a tentative D call TRBD1 (5 bases). Germline V gene lookup returns CDR1 PRHDT and CDR2 FYEKMQ (reference sequence). Between the trimmed V and J ends, which lost 4 bases and 2 bases, there was a span of 12 bases. This CDR3 is built from 14 residues. Written as DNA, the CDR3 is TGTGCCAGCAGCTCGCAGGGTTTCGCCTACGAGCAGTACTTC. Translating it yields CASSSQGFAYEQYF.

This clonotype was observed a few times. This chain connects TRBV18 to TRBJ1-1, with a possible D match to TRBD1 (6 bases). CDR1 is KGHSH, CDR2 LQKENI, per germline. CDR3 length: 13 residues. The V end lost 5 bases, the J end lost 7 bases, and 14 bases lay between the germline ends. CDR3 coding DNA: TGTGCCAGCTCAAACGACAGGCGGAATGAAGCTTTCTTT. Amino acid sequence: CASSNDRRNEAFF.

This clonotype has only a few counts. The chain combines TRBV7-9 with TRBJ2-3, with 7 bases aligning to TRBD2. CDR1 and CDR2 (germline): SEHNR, FQNEAQ (reference sequence). V dropped 3 bases and J dropped 2; count of bases not matched to a gene: 11. This CDR3 has 17 amino acids. CDR3 loop: CASSFPSSGGTTDTQYF. CDR3 coding DNA: TGTGCCAGCAGCTTTCCTAGCTCGGGAGGAACCACAGATACGCAGTATTTT.

This chain joins TRBV11-3 and TRBJ2-3; no definite D call. The CDR3 contains 12 residues. V was shortened by 4 bases and J by 4 bases, with 6 bases between the two germline ends. Germline V gives CDR1 SGHNT, CDR2 YENEEA. In nucleotides, the CDR3 is TGTGCCAGCAGCTCCAGGTCAGATACGCAGTATTTT. It codes for CASSSRSDTQYF. Full variable domain (rest looked up from reference TRBV11-3 and TRBJ2-3): EAGVVQSPRYKIIEKKQPVAFWCNPISGHNTLYWYLQNLGQGPELLIRYENEEAVDDSQLPKDRFSAERLKGVDSTLKIQPAELGDSAVYLCASSSRSDTQYFGPGTRLTVL.

The chain employs TRBV7-9 and TRBJ1-1, with D possibly TRBD1 on 5 matching bases. Germline CDR1 is SEHNR and CDR2 is FQNEAQ (reference sequence). CDR3 size: 14 residues. The germline V and J ends were trimmed by 4 bases and 11 bases, with 20 bases remaining between them. CDR3 in DNA: TGTGCCAGCAGCTGGGGGTCGGCAAAAACTCGTGCTTTCTTT. Translated, it gives CASSWGSAKTRAFF.

Many counts were recorded for this clonotype. The V gene is TRBV20-1, the J gene TRBJ2-1; 10 bases match TRBD2. V shed 3 bases and J 4 bases; nucleotides not matched to a gene: 18. The CDR3 loop spans 19 amino acids. CDR1 is DFQATT, CDR2 SNEGSKA, per germline (reference sequence). CDR3 bases: TGCAGTGCTAGGTTTCGGGGGCTAGCGGGAGCAACAGTATACAATGAGCAGTTCTTC. Translation: CSARFRGLAGATVYNEQFF.